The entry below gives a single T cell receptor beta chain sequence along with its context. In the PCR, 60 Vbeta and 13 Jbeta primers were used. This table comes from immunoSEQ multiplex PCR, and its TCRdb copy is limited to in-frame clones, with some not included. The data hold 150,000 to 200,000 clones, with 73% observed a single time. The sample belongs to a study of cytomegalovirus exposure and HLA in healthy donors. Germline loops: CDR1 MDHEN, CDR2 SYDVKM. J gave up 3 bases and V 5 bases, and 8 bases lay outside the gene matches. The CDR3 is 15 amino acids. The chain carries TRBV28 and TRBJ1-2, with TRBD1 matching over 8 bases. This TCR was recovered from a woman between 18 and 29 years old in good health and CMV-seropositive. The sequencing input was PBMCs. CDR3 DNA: TGTGCCAGCAGTACCCCGGACAGGGTGTACTATGGCTACACCTTC. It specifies CASSTPDRVYYGYTF.